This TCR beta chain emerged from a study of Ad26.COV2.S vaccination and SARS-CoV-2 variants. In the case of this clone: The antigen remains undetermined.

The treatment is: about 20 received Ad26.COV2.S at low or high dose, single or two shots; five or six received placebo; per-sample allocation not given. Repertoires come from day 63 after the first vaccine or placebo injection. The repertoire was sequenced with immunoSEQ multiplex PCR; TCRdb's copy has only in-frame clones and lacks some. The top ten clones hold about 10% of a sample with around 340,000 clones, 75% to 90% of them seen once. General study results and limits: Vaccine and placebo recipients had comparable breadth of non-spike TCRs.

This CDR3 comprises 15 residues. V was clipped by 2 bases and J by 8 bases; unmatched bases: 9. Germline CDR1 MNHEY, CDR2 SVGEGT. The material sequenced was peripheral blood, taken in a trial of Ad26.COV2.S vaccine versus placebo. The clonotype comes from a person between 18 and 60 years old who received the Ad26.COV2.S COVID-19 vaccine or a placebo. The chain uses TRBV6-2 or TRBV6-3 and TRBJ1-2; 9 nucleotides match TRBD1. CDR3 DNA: TGTGCCAGCAGTTACCGTGGGACAGGGAATATGGGCTACACCTTC. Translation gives CASSYRGTGNMGYTF.